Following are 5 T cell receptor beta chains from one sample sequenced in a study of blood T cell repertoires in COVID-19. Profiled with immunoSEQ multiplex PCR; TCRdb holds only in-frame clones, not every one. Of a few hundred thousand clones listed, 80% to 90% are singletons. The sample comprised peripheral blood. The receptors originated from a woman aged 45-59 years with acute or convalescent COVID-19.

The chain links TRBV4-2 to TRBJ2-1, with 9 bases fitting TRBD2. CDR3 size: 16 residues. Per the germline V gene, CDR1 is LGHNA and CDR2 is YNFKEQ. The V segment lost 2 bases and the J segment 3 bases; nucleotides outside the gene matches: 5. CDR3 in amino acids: CASSQLRLADYNEQFF. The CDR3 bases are TGTGCCAGCAGCCAATTACGACTAGCGGACTACAATGAGCAGTTCTTC.

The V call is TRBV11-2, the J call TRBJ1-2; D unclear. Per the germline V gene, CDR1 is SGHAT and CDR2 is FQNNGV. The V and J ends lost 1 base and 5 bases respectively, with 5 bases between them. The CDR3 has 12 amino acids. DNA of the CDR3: TGTGCCAGCAGCTTAGGGGCGTATGGCTACACCTTC. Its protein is CASSLGAYGYTF. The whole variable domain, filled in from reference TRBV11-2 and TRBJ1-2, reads EAGVAQSPRYKIIEKRQSVAFWCNPISGHATLYWYQQILGQGPKLLIQFQNNGVVDDSQLPKDRFSAERLKGVDSTLKIQPAKLEDSAVYLCASSLGAYGYTFGSGTRLTVV.

The CDR3 sequence: CASSEDQPGPGTSEDNEQFF. DNA for the CDR3: TGTGCCAGCAGTGAAGATCAGCCCGGCCCCGGGACTAGCGAGGACAATGAGCAGTTCTTC. V gene TRBV2 combines with J gene TRBJ2-1, with 10 positions matching TRBD2. The CDR3 has 20 amino acids. Germline trimming cut 1 base from V and 5 bases from J; bases unmatched to any gene: 17. CDR1 and CDR2 (germline): SNHLY, FYNNEI.

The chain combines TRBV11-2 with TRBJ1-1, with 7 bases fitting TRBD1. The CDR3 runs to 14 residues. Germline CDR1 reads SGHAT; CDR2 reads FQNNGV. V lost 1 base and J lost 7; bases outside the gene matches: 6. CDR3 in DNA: TGTGCCAGCAGCTTAGTCTCGGGACAGCTTGAAGCTTTCTTT. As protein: CASSLVSGQLEAFF. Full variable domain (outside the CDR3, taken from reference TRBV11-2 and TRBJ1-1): EAGVAQSPRYKIIEKRQSVAFWCNPISGHATLYWYQQILGQGPKLLIQFQNNGVVDDSQLPKDRFSAERLKGVDSTLKIQPAKLEDSAVYLCASSLVSGQLEAFFGQGTRLTVV.

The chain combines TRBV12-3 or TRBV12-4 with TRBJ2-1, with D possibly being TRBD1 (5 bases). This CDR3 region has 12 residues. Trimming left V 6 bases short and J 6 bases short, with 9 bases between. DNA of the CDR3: TGTGCCAGCAGCCCAACAGGCAATGAGCAGTTCTTC. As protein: CASSPTGNEQFF.